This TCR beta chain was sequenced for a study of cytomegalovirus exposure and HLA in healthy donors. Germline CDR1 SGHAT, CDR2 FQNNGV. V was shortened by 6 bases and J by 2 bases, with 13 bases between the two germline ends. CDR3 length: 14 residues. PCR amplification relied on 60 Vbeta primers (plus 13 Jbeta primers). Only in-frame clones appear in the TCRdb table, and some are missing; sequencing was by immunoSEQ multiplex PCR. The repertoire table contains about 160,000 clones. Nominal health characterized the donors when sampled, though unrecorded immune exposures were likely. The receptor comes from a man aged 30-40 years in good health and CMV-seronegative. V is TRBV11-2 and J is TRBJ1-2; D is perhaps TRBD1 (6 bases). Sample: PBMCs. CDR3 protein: CASRLDSWNYGYTF. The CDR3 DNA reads TGTGCCAGCAGGTTGGACAGCTGGAACTATGGCTACACCTTC.